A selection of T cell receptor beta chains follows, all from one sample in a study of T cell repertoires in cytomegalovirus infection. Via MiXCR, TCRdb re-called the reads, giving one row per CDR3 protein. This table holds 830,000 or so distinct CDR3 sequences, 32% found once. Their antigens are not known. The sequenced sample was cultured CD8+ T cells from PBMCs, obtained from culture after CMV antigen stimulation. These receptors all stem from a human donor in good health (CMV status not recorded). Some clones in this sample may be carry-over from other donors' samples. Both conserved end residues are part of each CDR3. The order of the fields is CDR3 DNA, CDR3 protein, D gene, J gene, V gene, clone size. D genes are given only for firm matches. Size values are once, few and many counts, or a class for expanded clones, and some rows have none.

TGTGCCACCAGCGCGACAGGAGGATATGGCTACACCTTC,CATSATGGYGYTF,.,TRBJ1-2,TRBV15,few
TGTGCCAGTAGTGATGAATACAACAGGGGGCGCGGGACTGAAGCTTTCTTT,CASSDEYNRGRGTEAFF,TRBD1,TRBJ1-1,TRBV19,few
TGTGCCAGCAGTTTGATTAGCGGGGCCAATGAGCAGTTCTTC,CASSLISGANEQFF,TRBD2,TRBJ2-1,TRBV27,few
TGTGCGCTATTGGGACGGACTAGCGGGGGAAGCGATACGCAGTATTTT,CALLGRTSGGSDTQYF,TRBD2,TRBJ2-3,TRBV7-9,.
TGTGCCAGCAGCCCGGACAGGGTCTTGAAATATGGCTACACCTTC,CASSPDRVLKYGYTF,TRBD1,TRBJ1-2,TRBV13,.
TGTGCCACCAGCAGAGATGCGAGGACTTACAATGAGCAGTTCTTC,CATSRDARTYNEQFF,.,TRBJ2-1,TRBV15,.
TGTGCCAGCAGTTTTACCCGAATCCCAGACAACAACTATGGCTACACCTTC,CASSFTRIPDNNYGYTF,.,TRBJ1-2,TRBV7-6,.
TGTGCCAGCATCGAGGCAGGGGACACCGGGGAGCTGTTTTTT,CASIEAGDTGELFF,.,TRBJ2-2,TRBV6-2/TRBV6-3,.
TGTGCCAGCAGCAGGGGACGAGGGGAGACCCAGTACTTC,CASSRGRGETQYF,.,TRBJ2-5,TRBV7-6,once
TGTGCCACCAGTGCCCAGGGGGCGTTCTATGGCTACACCTTC,CATSAQGAFYGYTF,TRBD1,TRBJ1-2,TRBV24-1,.
TGTGCCAGCAGCACGGGACTAGCGGGGGGGGGCGCAGATACGCAGTATTTT,CASSTGLAGGGADTQYF,TRBD2,TRBJ2-3,TRBV7-6,.
TGTGCCAGCAGCTCCCCTGGCCTCGCGAACACCGGGGAGCTGTTTTTT,CASSSPGLANTGELFF,.,TRBJ2-2,TRBV11-2,few
TGTGCCAGCAGCTCGAGATTAACGGGACAGGGCCCGTGGCAAGAGACCCAGTACTTC,CASSSRLTGQGPWQETQYF,TRBD1,TRBJ2-5,TRBV7-9,few
TGTGCCAGCAGTTACGGCTTACCAGTGGACTACGAGCAGTACTTC,CASSYGLPVDYEQYF,.,TRBJ2-7,TRBV6-5,many
TGTGCCAGTTATGGGTTGTGGGATGACTATGGCTACACCTTC,CASYGLWDDYGYTF,.,TRBJ1-2,TRBV19,.
TGTGCCAGCAGCTTACTCCCTGTGAGCGGGGGGGCTGGGGATGAGCAGTTCTTC,CASSLLPVSGGAGDEQFF,TRBD2,TRBJ2-1,TRBV7-2,many
TGTGCCATCAGTTTAGCTCTGGGCTCGCTGGGCACAGATACGCAGTATTTT,CAISLALGSLGTDTQYF,.,TRBJ2-3,TRBV27,.
TGTGCCACCAGCTGGCTAGCGGGGGGTACAGATACGCAGTATTTT,CATSWLAGGTDTQYF,TRBD2,TRBJ2-3,TRBV5-8,.
TGTGCCAGCAGTCGCGAAGCCGGGGGTTGGACTGAAGCTTTCTTT,CASSREAGGWTEAFF,.,TRBJ1-1,TRBV12-3/TRBV12-4,few
TGTGCCAGCAGTGAAGACGGGGGCACTGAAGCTTTCTTT,CASSEDGGTEAFF,.,TRBJ1-1,TRBV25-1,.
TGTGCCAGCAGTTCCCGGAGGGGTCCCGATACGCAGTATTTT,CASSSRRGPDTQYF,.,TRBJ2-3,TRBV12-3/TRBV12-4,once
TGTGCCAGCAGCGTAGGCAGGGGAGGATACGAGCAGTACTTC,CASSVGRGGYEQYF,.,TRBJ2-7,TRBV9,.
TGTGCCAGCAGCTTAGGACAGCCACCTCAGACCCAGTACTTC,CASSLGQPPQTQYF,.,TRBJ2-5,TRBV7-8,few
TGTGCCAGCAGTTTAGCGGGAGCGGGAGGGCGCGGTGAGCAGTTCTTC,CASSLAGAGGRGEQFF,TRBD2,TRBJ2-1,TRBV12-3/TRBV12-4,.
TGTGCCAGCAGCCAAGCCGGGGCAGTTCACGGCGACTATGGCTACACCTTC,CASSQAGAVHGDYGYTF,.,TRBJ1-2,TRBV7-6,few
TGTGCCAGCAGCCCGACAGGGGAGAGATATAGCAATCAGCCCCAGCATTTT,CASSPTGERYSNQPQHF,TRBD1,TRBJ1-5,TRBV7-6,many
TGCGCCAGCAGCTTGGCCGGTAGCGGGGGAACCTACAATGAGCAGTTCTTC,CASSLAGSGGTYNEQFF,TRBD2,TRBJ2-1,TRBV5-1,.
TGTGCCAGCAGCTTAGCGCCAGGCAGCCCCACCGGGGAGCTGTTTTTT,CASSLAPGSPTGELFF,.,TRBJ2-2,TRBV7-6,.
TGTGCCAGCAGCGTAAGGCAGTATAATTCACTCCTCCACTTT,CASSVRQYNSLLHF,.,TRBJ1-6,TRBV9,.
TGTGCCAGCAGCTTAGCGCGGGGGCGGGCTGAAGCTTTCTTT,CASSLARGRAEAFF,.,TRBJ1-1,TRBV7-9,.
TGTGCCAGCAGTGAAGTGGAGAACAGGGCGGCTGCTGAAGCTTTCTTT,CASSEVENRAAAEAFF,.,TRBJ1-1,TRBV6-1,.
TGTGCCAGCAGTTCCCGGTGGAGCAAACCGGGACCGCTGAACAATGAGCAGTTCTTC,CASSSRWSKPGPLNNEQFF,.,TRBJ2-1,TRBV27,many
TGTGCCAGCAGTTTCGGGACAGACTACGAGCAGTACTTC,CASSFGTDYEQYF,TRBD1,TRBJ2-7,TRBV12-3/TRBV12-4,many
TGTGCCAGCAGCGCCGCCGGGACTAGCGGGGGATATCATGAGCAGTTCTTC,CASSAAGTSGGYHEQFF,TRBD2,TRBJ2-1,TRBV11-2,.
TGTGTCAGCAGTAGGGACAGCGCCTACAGCTCCTACAATGAGCAGTTCTTC,CVSSRDSAYSSYNEQFF,TRBD1,TRBJ2-1,TRBV28,.